Listed below are T cell receptor beta chains from one sample, sequenced in a study of shared T cell receptors in the human thymus. Libraries were prepared by immunoSEQ multiplex PCR; TCRdb keeps only in-frame clonotypes and omits some of them. The table lists almost 550,000 clones, 75% to 80% of them singletons. This same sample was also taken into another study, of human thymus T cells.

Specimen: thymocytes. These receptors originate from a boy under three years old with a congenital heart defect. Each CDR3 is given with its conserved first and last residue. Fields, in order: J gene, V gene, CDR3 protein.

j_gene: TRBJ1-5; v_gene: TRBV30; CDR3aa: CAWSVDRTQWPQHF
j_gene: TRBJ2-2; v_gene: TRBV10-2; CDR3aa: CASSEQGTGELFF
j_gene: TRBJ1-1; v_gene: TRBV14; CDR3aa: CASSPSQGAENTEAFF
j_gene: TRBJ2-1; v_gene: TRBV27; CDR3aa: CASSCSGSGDEQFF
j_gene: TRBJ2-7; v_gene: TRBV28; CDR3aa: CASSLPPLSSGRAYEQYF
j_gene: TRBJ2-1; v_gene: TRBV28; CDR3aa: CASSSKVQRYNEQFF
j_gene: TRBJ2-7; v_gene: TRBV19; CDR3aa: CASSIVTSGGSYEQYF
j_gene: TRBJ2-5; v_gene: TRBV10-2; CDR3aa: CASSENRWSETQYF
j_gene: TRBJ1-2; v_gene: TRBV6-1; CDR3aa: CAAADAGPRPSTF
j_gene: TRBJ1-2; v_gene: TRBV5-1; CDR3aa: CASSLRSPRGYGYTF
j_gene: TRBJ2-4; v_gene: TRBV5-6; CDR3aa: CASSWGHIQYF
j_gene: TRBJ2-3; v_gene: TRBV9; CDR3aa: CASSVGAGQNTDTQYF
j_gene: TRBJ2-7; v_gene: TRBV6-5; CDR3aa: CASSDTRGSYEQYF
j_gene: TRBJ2-7; v_gene: TRBV9; CDR3aa: CASSVGGRGVDEQYF
j_gene: TRBJ2-1; v_gene: TRBV4-3; CDR3aa: CASSPQREAYNEQFF
j_gene: TRBJ2-7; v_gene: TRBV30; CDR3aa: CAWSRSSYEQYF
j_gene: TRBJ2-7; v_gene: TRBV6-5; CDR3aa: CASSYSRQTSFYEQYF
j_gene: TRBJ2-7; v_gene: TRBV4-3; CDR3aa: CASSQEKSGQGGEPNF
j_gene: TRBJ2-7; v_gene: TRBV2; CDR3aa: CASSPGYSYEQYF
j_gene: TRBJ2-7; v_gene: TRBV18; CDR3aa: CASSLVSYEQYF
j_gene: TRBJ2-7; v_gene: TRBV18; CDR3aa: CASSPPNRDRQYF
j_gene: TRBJ2-3; v_gene: TRBV6-5; CDR3aa: CASSYGDTQYF
j_gene: TRBJ2-1; v_gene: TRBV7-8; CDR3aa: CASSLGVSAEQFF
j_gene: TRBJ2-3; v_gene: TRBV7-8; CDR3aa: CASSLAPGNQDTQYF
j_gene: TRBJ1-3; v_gene: TRBV5-4; CDR3aa: CASTRRGPGENTIYF
j_gene: TRBJ2-1; v_gene: TRBV2; CDR3aa: CASRGTGGGDEQFF
j_gene: TRBJ2-7; v_gene: TRBV27; CDR3aa: CASSFRDSPYEQYF
j_gene: TRBJ1-1; v_gene: TRBV10-2; CDR3aa: CASSVTGRNTEAFF
j_gene: TRBJ2-5; v_gene: TRBV6-6; CDR3aa: CASSYGLAEETQYF
j_gene: TRBJ2-2; v_gene: TRBV4-3; CDR3aa: CASSQEGGQGGRLTAGELFF
j_gene: TRBJ1-2; v_gene: TRBV11-3; CDR3aa: CASSIRQGAYGYTF
j_gene: TRBJ1-3; v_gene: TRBV6-5; CDR3aa: CASRPPGGGNTIYF
j_gene: TRBJ2-7; v_gene: TRBV6-5; CDR3aa: CASSYGAGGYYEQYF
j_gene: TRBJ2-7; v_gene: TRBV5-4; CDR3aa: CASSFRRGGSYEQYF
j_gene: TRBJ2-5; v_gene: TRBV4-3; CDR3aa: CASSHGYWRGYQETQYF
j_gene: TRBJ1-2; v_gene: TRBV18; CDR3aa: CASSPSTRGHGYTF
j_gene: TRBJ2-2; v_gene: TRBV28; CDR3aa: CASRVFHVDRGNTGELFF
j_gene: TRBJ1-5; v_gene: TRBV15; CDR3aa: CATSRDRQVMSNQPQHF
j_gene: TRBJ2-2; v_gene: TRBV7-9; CDR3aa: CASSLPGLARNTGELFF
j_gene: TRBJ2-2; v_gene: TRBV9; CDR3aa: CASTEAQGATGELFF
j_gene: TRBJ2-7; v_gene: TRBV7-2; CDR3aa: CATSPSAGGSYEQYF
j_gene: TRBJ2-7; v_gene: TRBV11-2; CDR3aa: CASTPREQYF
j_gene: TRBJ2-3; v_gene: TRBV27; CDR3aa: CASRTPLAGHTDTQYF
j_gene: TRBJ2-5; v_gene: TRBV7-3; CDR3aa: CASSLTGLREETQYF
j_gene: TRBJ2-7; v_gene: TRBV4-1; CDR3aa: CASSQDMGRRTYEQYF
j_gene: TRBJ2-1; v_gene: TRBV2; CDR3aa: CASSPTLWRDIGDEQFF
j_gene: TRBJ2-3; v_gene: TRBV19; CDR3aa: CASSPPNGVAARATDTQYF
j_gene: TRBJ2-7; v_gene: TRBV27; CDR3aa: CASSPDGTYEQYF
j_gene: TRBJ1-2; v_gene: TRBV27; CDR3aa: CASSRGQGATNYGYTF
j_gene: TRBJ2-2; v_gene: TRBV11-3; CDR3aa: CASSLDIIGTDTGELFF
j_gene: TRBJ2-1; v_gene: TRBV28; CDR3aa: CASRTSPYNEQFF
j_gene: TRBJ2-1; v_gene: TRBV29-1; CDR3aa: CSVGQGMDEQFF
j_gene: TRBJ2-3; v_gene: TRBV15; CDR3aa: CATSSVTSGRDGNTDTQYF